This TCR beta chain was sequenced for a study of control samples from healthy donors and cancer patients. Using immunoSEQ multiplex PCR, the repertoire was profiled, and TCRdb retains in-frame clones only, with some absent. The sample contains about 52,000 clones, approximately 95% of which appear only once. This clone came up once. Per germline, CDR1 SGHRS and CDR2 YFSETQ. The CDR3 is 14 amino acids. Trimming pared 2 bases from V and 5 bases from J, leaving 13 bases between. The chain links TRBV5-1 to TRBJ1-1, with no clear D. This TCR was sampled from a man aged 30-40 years in good health. Sequencing was carried out using blood. CDR3 DNA: TGCGCCAGCAGCTTCTGGGCAGGAGAGACTGAAGCTTTCTTT. Translation gives CASSFWAGETEAFF. The full variable domain, completed using reference TRBV5-1 and TRBJ1-1, is KAGVTQTPRYLIKTRGQQVTLSCSPISGHRSVSWYQQTPGQGLQFLFEYFSETQRNKGNFPGRFSGRQFSNSRSEMNVSTLELGDSALYLCASSFWAGETEAFFGQGTRLTVV.